The rows below give T cell receptor beta chains drawn from one sample of a study of T cells after yellow fever vaccination. In TCRdb, the 5' RACE reads were re-called with MiXCR into one record per CDR3 protein. Of 500,000 to 650,000 distinct CDR3 sequences in the sample, approximately 13% were seen once. Sample: PBMCs, taken on the day of the yellow fever booster vaccination. The receptors come from a young man who received the YFV17D yellow fever vaccine. Both conserved end residues are part of each CDR3. A D gene is named only where the DNA matches it firmly. For some rows the clone size is stated as once, few or many, or as a class when expanded; others skip it.

TRBV6-5	NA	NA	TRBJ1-5	CASSYSTTGGNQPQHF	TGTGCCAGCAGTTACTCGACAACGGGGGGAAATCAGCCCCAGCATTTT
TRBV19	NA	TRBD1	TRBJ2-7	CASSKGQPYTYEQYF	TGTGCCAGTAGTAAGGGACAGCCTTATACCTACGAGCAGTACTTC
TRBV18	few	TRBD1	TRBJ1-2	CASSPLLVRQGDYGYTF	TGTGCCAGCTCACCACTGTTGGTTCGGCAGGGGGACTATGGCTACACCTTC
TRBV30	many	NA	TRBJ1-2	CAWSSSGPVGYTF	TGTGCCTGGAGCTCTTCGGGGCCCGTGGGCTACACCTTC
TRBV29-1	many	NA	TRBJ1-2	CSVEGDYQRNYGYTF	TGCAGCGTTGAAGGCGACTACCAGCGGAACTATGGCTACACCTTC
TRBV15	few	NA	TRBJ1-4	CATSRDPTGRNEKLFF	TGTGCCACCAGCAGGGACCCTACAGGGCGTAATGAAAAACTGTTTTTT
TRBV6-6	NA	NA	TRBJ2-5	CASSYLAETQYF	TGTGCCAGCAGTTACTTGGCGGAGACCCAGTACTTC
TRBV12-3/TRBV12-4	many	NA	TRBJ2-1	CASSSTDEQFF	TGTGCCAGCAGTTCCACCGATGAGCAGTTCTTC
TRBV7-2	few	NA	TRBJ1-3	CASRPDSGGGTIYF	TGTGCCAGCAGACCCGACAGTGGGGGGGGCACCATATATTTT
TRBV29-1	NA	NA	TRBJ2-7	CSVDGGGYEQYF	TGCAGCGTTGACGGGGGAGGCTACGAGCAGTACTTC
TRBV21-1	NA	NA	TRBJ2-7	CASSTSDGTFPKDEQYF	TGTGCCAGCAGCACCTCGGACGGCACTTTCCCTAAGGACGAGCAGTACTTC
TRBV27	few	TRBD1	TRBJ2-7	CASSVRDRYSYEQYF	TGTGCCAGCAGCGTCCGGGACAGGTATTCCTACGAGCAGTACTTC
TRBV14	once	NA	TRBJ2-1	CASSQDHKDRHYNEQFF	TGTGCCAGCAGCCAAGATCATAAGGACAGACACTACAATGAGCAGTTCTTC
TRBV7-2	NA	TRBD2	TRBJ2-3	CASSLSSGTSTDTQYF	TGTGCCAGCAGTTTAAGTAGCGGGACAAGCACAGATACGCAGTATTTT
TRBV5-1	many	NA	TRBJ2-6	CASSPAGANVLTF	TGCGCCAGCAGTCCGGCTGGGGCCAACGTCCTGACTTTC
TRBV5-1	few	NA	TRBJ2-3	CASSSSRVSDTQYF	TGCGCCAGCAGCTCCTCCAGGGTTTCAGATACGCAGTATTTT
TRBV7-9	few	TRBD1	TRBJ2-3	CASRQGAPDTQYF	TGTGCCAGCAGGCAGGGGGCACCCGATACGCAGTATTTT
TRBV2	few	TRBD2	TRBJ2-1	CASRVGLTSYNEQFF	TGTGCCAGCAGGGTGGGACTAACCTCCTACAATGAGCAGTTCTTC
TRBV4-3	few	NA	TRBJ2-1	CASSQELRWSEQFF	TGCGCCAGCAGCCAAGAACTGCGTTGGAGTGAGCAGTTCTTC
TRBV5-6	NA	NA	TRBJ2-4	CASSSPGIWGGGAKNIQYF	TGTGCCAGCAGCTCACCTGGGATCTGGGGTGGAGGAGCCAAAAACATTCAGTACTTC
TRBV5-5	few	NA	TRBJ1-1	CASNMNTEAFF	TGTGCCAGCAATATGAACACTGAAGCTTTCTTT
TRBV3-1	many	NA	TRBJ1-5	CASSQQTGNQPQHF	TGTGCCAGCAGCCAGCAAACAGGGAATCAGCCCCAGCATTTT
TRBV12-3/TRBV12-4	NA	NA	TRBJ2-7	CASSTGAVHSYEQYF	TGTGCCAGCAGCACCGGGGCCGTACATTCCTACGAGCAGTACTTC
TRBV20-1	few	NA	TRBJ2-2	CSASTGPLRTGELFF	TGCAGTGCTTCAACCGGGCCCCTTAGGACCGGGGAGCTGTTTTTT
TRBV20-1	NA	TRBD2	TRBJ2-1	CSARSLAAYNEQFF	TGCAGTGCTAGATCGCTAGCGGCATACAATGAGCAGTTCTTC
TRBV12-3/TRBV12-4	many	NA	TRBJ1-5	CASSLALGRSNQPQHF	TGTGCCAGCAGTTTAGCGCTCGGGAGGAGCAATCAGCCCCAGCATTTT
TRBV29-1	few	NA	TRBJ1-1	CSVERDEVTEAFF	TGCAGCGTTGAGAGGGATGAGGTCACTGAAGCTTTCTTT
TRBV6-5	few	TRBD1	TRBJ1-4	CASSSPGGRKLFF	TGTGCCAGCAGTTCGCCAGGGGGAAGAAAACTGTTTTTT
TRBV4-2	many	TRBD1	TRBJ1-4	CASSLSGTDKERLFF	TGTGCCAGCAGCCTGTCCGGGACAGATAAAGAAAGACTGTTTTTT
TRBV5-1	NA	NA	TRBJ2-1	CASSPDGGSEQFF	TGCGCCAGCAGCCCTGACGGAGGGTCTGAGCAGTTCTTC
TRBV10-3	NA	NA	TRBJ2-7	CAISPSYEQYF	TGTGCCATCAGCCCCAGCTACGAGCAGTACTTC